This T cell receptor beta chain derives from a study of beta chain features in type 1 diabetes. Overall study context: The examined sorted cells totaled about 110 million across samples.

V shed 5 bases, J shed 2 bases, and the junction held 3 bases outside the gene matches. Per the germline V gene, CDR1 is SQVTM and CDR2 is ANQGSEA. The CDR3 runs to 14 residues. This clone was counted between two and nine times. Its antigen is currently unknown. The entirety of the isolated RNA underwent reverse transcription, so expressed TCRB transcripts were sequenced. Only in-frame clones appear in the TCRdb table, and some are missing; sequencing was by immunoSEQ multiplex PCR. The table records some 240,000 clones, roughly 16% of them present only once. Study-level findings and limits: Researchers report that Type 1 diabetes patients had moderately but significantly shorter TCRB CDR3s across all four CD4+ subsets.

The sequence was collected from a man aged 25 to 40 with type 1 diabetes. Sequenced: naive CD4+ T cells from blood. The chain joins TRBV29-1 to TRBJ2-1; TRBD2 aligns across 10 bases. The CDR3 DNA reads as TGCAGCGTTTTAGGACTAGCGGCCTACAATGAGCAGTTCTTC. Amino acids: CSVLGLAAYNEQFF.